These T cell receptor beta chains were read from a single sample in a study of beta chain features in type 1 diabetes. TCRdb keeps only in-frame clones here, not all; method: immunoSEQ multiplex PCR. The table records 100,000 to 150,000 clones, around 10% of them present only once. Sequencing was done on a sample of central memory CD4+ T cells from blood. The receptors were gathered from a man aged 25-40 years with type 1 diabetes. Both conserved end residues are part of each CDR3. D genes are given only for firm matches. Size is omitted from some rows. Given values are once, few, many or a class for expanded clones.

J	V	size	D	DNA	CDR3
TRBJ2-7	TRBV29-1	NA	TRBD1	TGCAGCGCCACACCTTCCGGACAGGTCGGCGAGCAGTACTTC	CSATPSGQVGEQYF
TRBJ2-7	TRBV5-4	few	NA	TGTGCCAGCAGCTTTGGGGAGAACTACGAGCAGTACTTC	CASSFGENYEQYF
TRBJ2-7	TRBV11-1	NA	TRBD1	TGTGCCAGCACCGCAAGCGGGACAGGGATGTACGAGCAGTACTTC	CASTASGTGMYEQYF
TRBJ2-5	TRBV27	NA	TRBD2	TGTGCCAGCAGTGGGACTAGCGCTGGGAGGGGAACCCAGTACTTC	CASSGTSAGRGTQYF
TRBJ1-1	TRBV25-1	NA	NA	TGTGCCAGCAGTGAAGTAAAAGCGACTGAAGCTTTCTTT	CASSEVKATEAFF
TRBJ2-4	TRBV28	NA	TRBD1	TGTGCCAGCAGTGGGGACAGGGCCCCGGGCATTCAGTACTTC	CASSGDRAPGIQYF
TRBJ1-5	TRBV9	many	TRBD1	TGTGCCAGCAGCGCGGGACAGGGGATTGGCCAGCCCCAGCATTTT	CASSAGQGIGQPQHF
TRBJ2-7	TRBV7-2	few	TRBD2	TGTGCCAGCAGCTTCGGGGGGAGCTACGAGCAGTACTTC	CASSFGGSYEQYF
TRBJ1-5	TRBV28	many	NA	TGTGCCAGCAGTTTACTGGACACCGATCAGCCCCAGCATTTT	CASSLLDTDQPQHF
TRBJ1-5	TRBV7-9	many	TRBD1	TGTGCCAGCAGCACAGCGGGACAGGGAACCGGACTCCAGCCCCAGCATTTT	CASSTAGQGTGLQPQHF
TRBJ2-3	TRBV9	NA	TRBD2	TGTGCCAGCAGCGTAGCCGGGACTAGCGGTAGTACAGATACGCAGTATTTT	CASSVAGTSGSTDTQYF
TRBJ2-7	TRBV7-2	few	TRBD1	TGTGCCAGCAGCCCAGCCCCCGGACAGGGTATCTACGAGCAGTACTTC	CASSPAPGQGIYEQYF
TRBJ2-5	TRBV2	NA	TRBD2	TGTGCCAGCAGTGCACTAGCGGGGGGGCAAGAGACCCAGTACTTC	CASSALAGGQETQYF
TRBJ2-5	TRBV5-1	NA	NA	TGCGCCAGCAGTTCATCCCGGGGTGAGTCCCGACGAGAGACCCAGTACTTC	CASSSSRGESRRETQYF
TRBJ1-3	TRBV9	few	NA	TGTGCCAGCAGCGTAGATCCGCTACTGAGCTCTGGAAACACCATATATTTT	CASSVDPLLSSGNTIYF
TRBJ1-1	TRBV18	few	NA	TGTGCCAGCTCAGACCAGGCGAACACTGAAGCTTTCTTT	CASSDQANTEAFF
TRBJ2-3	TRBV20-1	few	NA	TGCAGTGCTAGCTTCACAGATACGCAGTATTTT	CSASFTDTQYF
TRBJ1-1	TRBV5-1	few	NA	TGCGCCAGCAGCTTGCTCACGCAGGGTGAAGCTTTCTTT	CASSLLTQGEAFF
TRBJ2-6	TRBV5-4	NA	NA	TGTGCCAGCAGCTCTCCCGGACAGTCCTCTGGGGCCAACGTCCTGACTTTC	CASSSPGQSSGANVLTF
TRBJ2-6	TRBV7-3	NA	TRBD1	TGTGCCAGCGGGACAGGGTACTCTGGGGCCAACGTCCTGACTTTC	CASGTGYSGANVLTF
TRBJ1-1	TRBV9	few	NA	TGTGCCAGCAGCCCCGCGGTTACGGGCACTGAAGCTTTCTTT	CASSPAVTGTEAFF
TRBJ2-1	TRBV7-2	medium-sized	TRBD2	TGTGCCAGCAGTACGGAAAGGGAGCGGGGGAAGGTCTTC	CASSTERERGKVF
TRBJ2-3	TRBV5-4	NA	NA	TGTGCCAGCAGCTTAGGAACTGCGGCAGATACGCAGTATTTT	CASSLGTAADTQYF
TRBJ2-5	TRBV9	NA	TRBD1	TGTGCCAGCAGCGTGGGGACAGTAGAGACCCAGTACTTC	CASSVGTVETQYF
TRBJ1-1	TRBV15	many	NA	TGTGCCACCAGAGAGTATGATTGGAACACTGAAGCTTTCTTT	CATREYDWNTEAFF
TRBJ1-2	TRBV4-2	few	TRBD1	TGTGCCAGCAGCCAAGATAAGGGGACAGGGAGTGGCTACACCTTC	CASSQDKGTGSGYTF
TRBJ1-6	TRBV19	NA	NA	TGTGCCAGTAGGGCGCAGGGAGGAGGCAATTCACCCCTCCACTTT	CASRAQGGGNSPLHF
TRBJ2-7	TRBV30	many	NA	TGTGCCTGGAGTGGACTGAGCGTCCAGTACTTC	CAWSGLSVQYF
TRBJ2-7	TRBV9	few	NA	TGTGCCAGCAGCGTATGGGGGGAGTCCTACGAGCAGTACTTC	CASSVWGESYEQYF
TRBJ1-3	TRBV5-8	NA	NA	TGTGCCAGCAGCTTGGCTGACAGGATCTCTGGAAACACCATATATTTT	CASSLADRISGNTIYF
TRBJ2-3	TRBV7-9	NA	NA	TGTGCCAGCAGCTTATCCGGAGGCTCCGGTACGCAGTATTTT	CASSLSGGSGTQYF
TRBJ1-1	TRBV11-3	few	TRBD1	TGTGCCAGCAGCTTAGGGGGACAGCGCACTGAAGCTTTCTTT	CASSLGGQRTEAFF
TRBJ2-6	TRBV4-2	NA	TRBD1	TGTGCCAGCAGCCAAGCTGGGACAGGGGCTGGGGCCAACGTCCTGACTTTC	CASSQAGTGAGANVLTF
TRBJ1-5	TRBV5-1	many	TRBD1	TGCGCCAGCAGCTTGGAGGACAGGGCTAGCAATCAGCCCCAGCATTTT	CASSLEDRASNQPQHF
TRBJ2-1	TRBV7-2	NA	NA	TGTGCCAGCAGCTTAGTGATACTCAATGAGCAGTTCTTC	CASSLVILNEQFF
TRBJ1-4	TRBV20-1	few	NA	TGCAGTGTCAGGGTAGGACCGGGCCTGTTTTTT	CSVRVGPGLFF
TRBJ2-5	TRBV4-3	NA	TRBD1	TGCGCCAGCACCCGGGACAGGGGGCAAGAGACCCAGTACTTC	CASTRDRGQETQYF
TRBJ1-4	TRBV4-3	many	TRBD1	TGCGCCAGCAGCCAGGGACAGGGGGGTGAAAAACTGTTTTTT	CASSQGQGGEKLFF
TRBJ1-2	TRBV5-4	NA	TRBD1	TGTGCCAGCACCCTCCCGTCAGGGACAGGGATCTATGGCTACACCTTC	CASTLPSGTGIYGYTF
TRBJ1-5	TRBV15	NA	TRBD1	TGTGCCACCAGCGTAACTACAGGGGCTTACAATCAGCCCCAGCATTTT	CATSVTTGAYNQPQHF
TRBJ2-5	TRBV15	few	NA	TGTGCCACCAGCAGGGCTCGGGAAGGGAGGGAGACCCAGTACTTC	CATSRAREGRETQYF
TRBJ2-5	TRBV27	few	NA	TGTGCCAGCAGCCGTGGATGGGGGGAAGAAGAGACCCAGTACTTC	CASSRGWGEEETQYF
TRBJ1-5	TRBV11-2	NA	NA	TGCGCCAGCAGCCCGGGCGGGCAGCAGCCCCAGCATTTT	CASSPGGQQPQHF
TRBJ1-2	TRBV6-5	few	NA	TGTGCCAGCAGTTACGGAACAGGGATGGGGTACACCTTC	CASSYGTGMGYTF
TRBJ2-1	TRBV5-1	NA	TRBD2	TGCGCCAGCAGCGGGAAGGGACTAGCGGGGGGACCCTCCTACAATGAGCAGTTCTTC	CASSGKGLAGGPSYNEQFF
TRBJ2-7	TRBV5-1	NA	NA	TGCGCCAGCAGCTTGGCCACCGGGGGATCCGAGCAGTACTTC	CASSLATGGSEQYF
TRBJ2-1	TRBV5-4	few	TRBD2	TGTGCCAGCAGTTCCGGACTAGCCCCCAATGAGCAGTTCTTC	CASSSGLAPNEQFF
TRBJ2-7	TRBV7-3	NA	NA	TGTGCCAGCAGCTTAGGGGCTGACTCGTCCTACGAGCAGTACTTC	CASSLGADSSYEQYF
TRBJ2-7	TRBV4-2	NA	TRBD2	TGTGCCAGCAGCCAAATGCTAGCGGTATACGAGCAGTACTTC	CASSQMLAVYEQYF
TRBJ1-1	TRBV23-1	NA	TRBD1	TGCGCCAGCAGTCAACACAGGGGGTTGGACACTGAAGCTTTCTTT	CASSQHRGLDTEAFF
TRBJ2-3	TRBV30	NA	NA	TGTGCCTGGAGCCGGGGGGCAGGGAGAGTAGGAGATACGCAGTATTTT	CAWSRGAGRVGDTQYF
TRBJ2-3	TRBV7-2	NA	TRBD1	TGTGCCAGCAGTTTAGGCCTAGGGGGACAGGAATTGGGTACGCAGTATTTT	CASSLGLGGQELGTQYF
TRBJ1-2	TRBV27	NA	TRBD1	TGTGCCAGCACCACTTGGACAGGGGGGAACTATGGCTACACCTTC	CASTTWTGGNYGYTF
TRBJ2-1	TRBV11-2	few	NA	TGTGCCAGCAGCTTAGTAGTTGCCTACAATGAGCAGTTCTTC	CASSLVVAYNEQFF
TRBJ1-5	TRBV7-8	few	NA	TGTGCCAGCAGCTTAGGCGAGTATAGCAATCAGCCCCAGCATTTT	CASSLGEYSNQPQHF
TRBJ2-3	TRBV6-6	NA	NA	TGTGCCATCATGTCGGGTGGAGATACGCAGTATTTT	CAIMSGGDTQYF
TRBJ2-3	TRBV6-1	NA	NA	TGTGCCAGCAGTGAAGCGCCCCCGGCAAGGGGAGATACGCAGTATTTT	CASSEAPPARGDTQYF
TRBJ2-5	TRBV9	few	NA	TGTGCCAGCAGCGTAGGAGGGGGAAAAGAGACCCAGTACTTC	CASSVGGGKETQYF
TRBJ2-1	TRBV18	few	NA	TGTGCCAGCTCACCAACCCTCGTCAGGACAGCCAACAATGAGCAGTTCTTC	CASSPTLVRTANNEQFF